A selection of T cell receptor beta chains follows, all from one sample in a study of control samples from healthy donors and cancer patients. The table came from immunoSEQ multiplex PCR; TCRdb's copy has only in-frame clones and leaves some out. The sample lists roughly 170,000 clones; approximately 95% were seen once. The sequenced material came from blood. These receptor sequences come from a man aged 18 to 29 in good health. Both conserved end residues are part of each CDR3. A D gene is named only where the DNA matches it firmly. A clone size is listed for some rows: how often the clone was seen (once, few, many), or a class if it is expanded.

D gene,clone size,J gene,V gene,CDR3 DNA,CDR3 protein
TRBD1,NA,TRBJ2-1,TRBV18,TGTGCCAGCTCACCGGGACAGTACAATGAGCAGTTCTTC,CASSPGQYNEQFF
TRBD2,few,TRBJ2-5,TRBV7-8,TGTGCCAGCAGCTTCGGACTAGCGGGGCAGCAAGAGACCCAGTACTTC,CASSFGLAGQQETQYF
NA,once,TRBJ2-1,TRBV29-1,TGCAGCGTTGAAGCTCGCGTAGGGGTTCAGCATGAGCAGTTCTTC,CSVEARVGVQHEQFF
NA,NA,TRBJ2-2,TRBV7-2,TGTGCCAGCAGCTTAGGGGCGGGGCGGAGGGAGCTGTTTTTT,CASSLGAGRRELFF
NA,NA,TRBJ1-5,TRBV19,TGTGCCAGTAGTCCCGACAGAAATCAGCCCCAGCATTTT,CASSPDRNQPQHF
NA,NA,TRBJ1-1,TRBV24-1,TGTGCCACCAGAGACAGGTGGAACACTGAAGCTTTCTTT,CATRDRWNTEAFF
NA,NA,TRBJ2-5,TRBV7-2,TGTGCCAGCAGCGGACGGTTCCAAGAGACCCAGTACTTC,CASSGRFQETQYF
NA,NA,TRBJ1-2,TRBV4-1,TGCGCCAGCAGCCACCTCCTTCGAGGCCGGGACAACTATGGCTACACCTTC,CASSHLLRGRDNYGYTF
NA,medium-sized,TRBJ2-7,TRBV5-6,TGTGCCAGCAGCTTGGCGCCTAACATCTACGAGCAGTACTTC,CASSLAPNIYEQYF
NA,NA,TRBJ1-4,TRBV12-5,TGTGCTAGTGGTTTGGTGATTGGACAGAGTTTTGAAAAACTGTTTTTT,CASGLVIGQSFEKLFF
TRBD2,once,TRBJ2-1,TRBV2,TGTGCCAGCACGACTAGCGGGGGTTTGTTAAATGAGCAGTTCTTC,CASTTSGGLLNEQFF
TRBD1,NA,TRBJ1-4,TRBV3-1/TRBV3-2,TGTGCCAGCAGCCAAAGGGGCAGGGGGAGTGAAAAACTGTTTTTT,CASSQRGRGSEKLFF
TRBD2,NA,TRBJ2-5,TRBV24-1,TGTGCCACCAGTAACCCTAGCGGGGGGCAAGAGACCCAGTACTTC,CATSNPSGGQETQYF
NA,NA,TRBJ2-1,TRBV7-2,TGTGCCAGCAGCTTATCGGGGCTAGCGTCTTACAATGAGCAGTTCTTC,CASSLSGLASYNEQFF
NA,NA,TRBJ2-6,TRBV19,TGTGCCAGTAGTACACAGGACTCTGGGGCCAACGTCCTGACTTTC,CASSTQDSGANVLTF
TRBD1,NA,TRBJ1-1,TRBV5-1,TGCGCCAGCACCCTCAGGGGGCAAAACACTGAAGCTTTCTTT,CASTLRGQNTEAFF
TRBD2,NA,TRBJ2-7,TRBV4-1,TGCGCCAGCAGCCGACTAGCGGGGGGTTGGGAGCAGTACTTC,CASSRLAGGWEQYF
NA,NA,TRBJ2-1,TRBV19,TGTGCCAGTAGTCTAGGCAGTGGCGCGGACAATGAGCAGTTCTTC,CASSLGSGADNEQFF
NA,NA,TRBJ2-1,TRBV7-8,TGTGCCAGCAGCTTAGTTCTAAGCTCCTACAATGAGCAGTTCTTC,CASSLVLSSYNEQFF
NA,NA,TRBJ2-7,TRBV12-3/TRBV12-4,TGTGCCAGCAGTTCTATATTGGGTGAGCAGTACTTC,CASSSILGEQYF
NA,NA,TRBJ2-5,TRBV7-8,TGTGCCAGCAGCTTCACAGGGAGAGAGACCCAGTACTTC,CASSFTGRETQYF
NA,NA,TRBJ1-5,TRBV27,TGTGCCAGCAGTTTATCCCCCAATCAGCCCCAGCATTTT,CASSLSPNQPQHF